This T cell receptor (beta chain) came from a study of OX40 agonist ivuxolimab in advanced cancers. The germline V gene has CDR1 SGHTS and CDR2 YDEGEE. V shed 0 bases and J 5 bases; nucleotides not matched to a gene: 6. The CDR3 length is 15 residues. Patients were excluded for autoimmune disease history or systemic immunosuppression. Sequencing used immunoSEQ multiplex PCR; TCRdb keeps in-frame clones, though not all of them. The sample contains roughly 90,000 clones, roughly 87% of which appear only once. This specimen consisted of CD4+ or CD8+ T cells sorted from blood, obtained in a trial of the OX40 agonist ivuxolimab. The source of this sequence is an adult with an advanced solid tumor such as melanoma, head and neck, liver or kidney cancer. V usage is TRBV5-8 and J usage is TRBJ2-3; TRBD2 agrees at 7 bases. The CDR3 sequence is CASSLAGTIRDTQYF. CDR3 DNA sequence: TGTGCCAGCAGCTTGGCGGGGACTATCCGAGATACGCAGTATTTT.